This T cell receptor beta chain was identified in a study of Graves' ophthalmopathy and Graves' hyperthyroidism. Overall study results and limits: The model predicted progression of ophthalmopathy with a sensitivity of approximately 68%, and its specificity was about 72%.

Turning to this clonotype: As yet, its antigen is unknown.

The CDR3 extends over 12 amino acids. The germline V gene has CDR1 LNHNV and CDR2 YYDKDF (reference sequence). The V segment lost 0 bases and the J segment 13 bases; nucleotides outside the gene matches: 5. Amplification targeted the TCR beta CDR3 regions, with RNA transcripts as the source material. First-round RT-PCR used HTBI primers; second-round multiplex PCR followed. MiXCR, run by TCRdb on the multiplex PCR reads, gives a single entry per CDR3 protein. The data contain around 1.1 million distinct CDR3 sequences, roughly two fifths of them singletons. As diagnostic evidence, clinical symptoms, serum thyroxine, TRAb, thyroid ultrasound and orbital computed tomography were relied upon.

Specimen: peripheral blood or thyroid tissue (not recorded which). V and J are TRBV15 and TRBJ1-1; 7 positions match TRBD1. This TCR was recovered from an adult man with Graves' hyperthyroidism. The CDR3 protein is CATSRDKGAGFF. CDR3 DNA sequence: TGTGCCACCAGCAGAGATAAGGGGGCAGGTTTCTTT.